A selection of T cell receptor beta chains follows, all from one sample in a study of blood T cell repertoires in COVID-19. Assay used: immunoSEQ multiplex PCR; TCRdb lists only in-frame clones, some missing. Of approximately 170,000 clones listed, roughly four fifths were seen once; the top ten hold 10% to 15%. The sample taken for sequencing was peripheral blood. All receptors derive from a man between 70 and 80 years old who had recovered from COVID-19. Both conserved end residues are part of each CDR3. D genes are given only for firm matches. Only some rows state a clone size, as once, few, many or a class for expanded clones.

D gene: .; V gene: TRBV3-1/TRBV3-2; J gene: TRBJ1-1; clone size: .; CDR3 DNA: TGTGCCAGCAGCCAAGAGGCAGGGGACACTGAAGCTTTCTTT; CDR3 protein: CASSQEAGDTEAFF
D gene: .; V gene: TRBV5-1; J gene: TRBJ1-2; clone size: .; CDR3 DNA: TGCGCCAGCCGAGAAAGAGGTGAGGGCCTGGGCTACACCTTC; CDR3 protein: CASRERGEGLGYTF
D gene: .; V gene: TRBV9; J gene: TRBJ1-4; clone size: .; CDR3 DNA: TGTGCCAGCAGCGTAGACACCCTAGGGAGAAAACTGTTTTTT; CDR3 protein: CASSVDTLGRKLFF
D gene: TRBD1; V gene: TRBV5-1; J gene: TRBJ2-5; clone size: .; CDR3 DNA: TGCGCCAGCAGCGAGCCAGGGGGCGGAGAGACCCAGTACTTC; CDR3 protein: CASSEPGGGETQYF
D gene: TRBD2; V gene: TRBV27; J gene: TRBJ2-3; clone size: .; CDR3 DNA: TGTGCCAGCAGTCGGACTAGCGGGAGGGTGGCAGATACGCAGTATTTT; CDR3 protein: CASSRTSGRVADTQYF
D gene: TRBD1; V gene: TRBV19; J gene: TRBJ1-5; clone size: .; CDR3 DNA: TGTGCCAGTAGTGTGGGACAGGGTGGCCAGCCCCAGCATTTT; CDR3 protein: CASSVGQGGQPQHF
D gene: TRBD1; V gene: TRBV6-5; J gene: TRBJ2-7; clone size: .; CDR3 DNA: TGTGCCAGCAGGGCGACAGGGTCTGTCTACGAGCAGTACTTC; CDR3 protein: CASRATGSVYEQYF
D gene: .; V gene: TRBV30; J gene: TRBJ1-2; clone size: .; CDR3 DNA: TGTTTGGGAGAGCCTGGCTACACCTTC; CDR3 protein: CLGEPGYTF
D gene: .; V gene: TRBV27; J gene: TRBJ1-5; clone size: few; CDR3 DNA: TGTGCCAGCAGTCCAGAACCGAGCAATCAGCCCCAGCATTTT; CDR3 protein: CASSPEPSNQPQHF
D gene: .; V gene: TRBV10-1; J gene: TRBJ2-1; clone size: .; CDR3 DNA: TGCGCCAGCAGCGGGAGCTCCTACAATGAGCAGTTCTTC; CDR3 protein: CASSGSSYNEQFF
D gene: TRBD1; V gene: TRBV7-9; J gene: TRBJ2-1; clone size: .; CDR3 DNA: TGTGCCAGCAGGCGGACAGGGGGCGATGAGCAGTTCTTC; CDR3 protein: CASRRTGGDEQFF
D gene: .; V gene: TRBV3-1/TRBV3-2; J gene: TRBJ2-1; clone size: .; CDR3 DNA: TGTGCCAGCAGCCAAGCACAAGTTGCCTACAATGAGCAGTTCTTC; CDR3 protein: CASSQAQVAYNEQFF
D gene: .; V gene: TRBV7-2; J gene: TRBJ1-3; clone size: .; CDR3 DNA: TGTGCCAGCAGCTTAGGGGGGCCCTTGACTGGAAACACCATATATTTT; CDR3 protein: CASSLGGPLTGNTIYF
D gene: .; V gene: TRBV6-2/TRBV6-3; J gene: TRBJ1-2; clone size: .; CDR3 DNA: TGTGCCAGCAGTTACTCGAGGGGGATCTATGGCTACACCTTC; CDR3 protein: CASSYSRGIYGYTF
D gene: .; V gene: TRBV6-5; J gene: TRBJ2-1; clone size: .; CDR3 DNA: TGTGCCAGCAGCCAGGAGGGTGGAAATGAGCAGTTCTTC; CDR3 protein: CASSQEGGNEQFF
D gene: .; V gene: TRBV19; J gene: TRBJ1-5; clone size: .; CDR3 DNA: TGTGCCAGTAGTATGAGGGAGAGCAATCAGCCCCAGCATTTT; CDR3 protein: CASSMRESNQPQHF
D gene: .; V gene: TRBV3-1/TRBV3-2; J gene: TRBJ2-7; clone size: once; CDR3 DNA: TGTGCCAGCAGCCAAGATCCGCCTAGTAGTAGTGACGAGCAGTACTTC; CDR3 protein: CASSQDPPSSSDEQYF
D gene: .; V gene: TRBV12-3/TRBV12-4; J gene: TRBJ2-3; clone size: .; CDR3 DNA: TGTGCCAGCAGTCCGTCGGGTATAGATACGCAGTATTTT; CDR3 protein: CASSPSGIDTQYF
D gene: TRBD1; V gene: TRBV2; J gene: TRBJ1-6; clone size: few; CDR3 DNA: TGTGCCAGCAGTGAACAGGGGGTGAGAGGTTCACCCCTCCACTTT; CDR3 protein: CASSEQGVRGSPLHF
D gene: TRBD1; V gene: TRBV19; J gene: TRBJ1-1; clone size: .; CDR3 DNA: TGTGCCAGTAGTATAGACGGACAGGGGGCGGTCGGTCGTGCTTTCTTT; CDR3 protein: CASSIDGQGAVGRAFF
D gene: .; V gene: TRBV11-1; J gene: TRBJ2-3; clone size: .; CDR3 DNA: TGTGCCAGCAGCTTGGTACAGCGTCAGGGCACGCAGTATTTT; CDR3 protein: CASSLVQRQGTQYF
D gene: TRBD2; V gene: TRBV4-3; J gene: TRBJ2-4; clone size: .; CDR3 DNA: TGCGCCAGCAGCCTCCGTCACGGGGGGAAGGACATTCAGTACTTC; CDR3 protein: CASSLRHGGKDIQYF
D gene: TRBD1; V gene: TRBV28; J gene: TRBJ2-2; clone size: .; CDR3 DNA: TGTGCCAGCAGTTCGGGACAGGATAACACCGGGGAGCTGTTTTTT; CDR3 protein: CASSSGQDNTGELFF
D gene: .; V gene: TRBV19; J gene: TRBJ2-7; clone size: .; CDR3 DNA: TGTGCCAGTAGTAGACCGGGACGGGAGACTTACGAGCAGTACTTC; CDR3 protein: CASSRPGRETYEQYF
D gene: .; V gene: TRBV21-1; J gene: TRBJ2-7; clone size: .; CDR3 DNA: TGTGCCAGCAGCAATAGACCAACAGGGGGCTGTTGGAACGAGCAGTACTTC; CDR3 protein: CASSNRPTGGCWNEQYF
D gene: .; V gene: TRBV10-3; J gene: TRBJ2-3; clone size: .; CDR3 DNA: TGTGCCATCAGTGATAGGAGACAGAATCGAGATACGCAGTATTTT; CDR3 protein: CAISDRRQNRDTQYF
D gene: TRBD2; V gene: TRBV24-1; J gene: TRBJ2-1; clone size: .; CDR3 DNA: TGTGCCACCAGTGATTATAGCGGGAGAGCTAGAGATGAGCAGTTCTTC; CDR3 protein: CATSDYSGRARDEQFF
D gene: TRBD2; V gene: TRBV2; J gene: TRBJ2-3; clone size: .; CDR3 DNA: TGTGCCAGCAGGAGAGGACTAGCGGGAGGCGCAGATACGCAGTATTTT; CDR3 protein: CASRRGLAGGADTQYF
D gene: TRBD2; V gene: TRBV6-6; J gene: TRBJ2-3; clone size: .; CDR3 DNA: TGTGCCAGCAGTCCTGCCCCGGGACTAGCGGGAGGTCTGACAGATACGCAGTATTTT; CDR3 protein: CASSPAPGLAGGLTDTQYF
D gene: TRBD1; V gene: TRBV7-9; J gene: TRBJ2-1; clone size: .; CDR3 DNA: TGTGCCAGCAGTCCGGGCAGGGGGCGACACAATGAGCAGTTCTTC; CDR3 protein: CASSPGRGRHNEQFF
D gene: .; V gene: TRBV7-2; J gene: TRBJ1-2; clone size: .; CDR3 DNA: TGTGCCAGCAGCCTAGACAGCTTTAACTATGGCTACACCTTC; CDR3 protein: CASSLDSFNYGYTF
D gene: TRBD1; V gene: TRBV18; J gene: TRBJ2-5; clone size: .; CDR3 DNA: TGTGCCAGCTCAGCGCCAGGGGGTTTGCAAGAGACCCAGTACTTC; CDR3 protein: CASSAPGGLQETQYF
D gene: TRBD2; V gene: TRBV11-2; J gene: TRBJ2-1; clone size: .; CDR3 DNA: TGTGCCAGCAGCTTAAGTTCGGGACTAGCGGGGTCCTACAATGAGCAGTTCTTC; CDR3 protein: CASSLSSGLAGSYNEQFF
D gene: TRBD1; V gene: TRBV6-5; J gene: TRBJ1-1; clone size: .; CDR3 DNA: TGTGCCAGCAGTTACGGGACAGGAGTAAACACTGAAGCTTTCTTT; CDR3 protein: CASSYGTGVNTEAFF
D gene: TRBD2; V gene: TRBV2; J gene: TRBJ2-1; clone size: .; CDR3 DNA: TGTGCCAGACAGCTTACCAAGACTAGCGGGACCTACAATGAGCAGTTCTTC; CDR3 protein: CARQLTKTSGTYNEQFF
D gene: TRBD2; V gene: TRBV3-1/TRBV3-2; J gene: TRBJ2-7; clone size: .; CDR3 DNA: TGTGCCAGCAGCCAACCCGGGACTAGCAGCTCCTACGAGCAGTACTTC; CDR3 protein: CASSQPGTSSSYEQYF
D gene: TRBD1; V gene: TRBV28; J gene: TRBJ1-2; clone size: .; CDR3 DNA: TGTGCCAGCAGGGGGACAGGGGGCGTCTATGGCTACACCTTC; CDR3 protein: CASRGTGGVYGYTF
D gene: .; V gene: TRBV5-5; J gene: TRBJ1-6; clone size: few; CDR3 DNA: TGTGCCAGCAGTCGGGGGTATAATTCACCCCTCCACTTT; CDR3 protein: CASSRGYNSPLHF
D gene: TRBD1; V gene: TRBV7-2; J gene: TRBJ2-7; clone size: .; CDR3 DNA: TGTGCCAGCAGTGCAGACAGGGGTAACGAGCAGTACTTC; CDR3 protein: CASSADRGNEQYF